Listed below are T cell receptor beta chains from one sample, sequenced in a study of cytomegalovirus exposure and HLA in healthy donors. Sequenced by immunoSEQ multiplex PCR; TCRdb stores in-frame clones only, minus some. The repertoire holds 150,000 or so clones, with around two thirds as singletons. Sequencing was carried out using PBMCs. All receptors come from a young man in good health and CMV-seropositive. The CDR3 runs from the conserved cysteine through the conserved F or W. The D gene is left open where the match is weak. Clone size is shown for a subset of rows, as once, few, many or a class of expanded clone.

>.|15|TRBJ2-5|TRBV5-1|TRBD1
TGCGCCAGCAGCCGTCGAGGGGGCGCATCAGAGACCCAGTACTTC
CASSRRGGASETQYF
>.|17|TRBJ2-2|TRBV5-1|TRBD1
TGCGCCAGCAGTTTTATTCCGGGACAGGGGAACACCGGGGAGCTGTTTTTT
CASSFIPGQGNTGELFF
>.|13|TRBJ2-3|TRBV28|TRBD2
TGTGCCAGCAGTGGGACTAGCGGGGATACGCAGTATTTT
CASSGTSGDTQYF
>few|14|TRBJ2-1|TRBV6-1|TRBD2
TGTGCCAGCAGTGAAACTAGCGGGAGCTGGGAGCAGTTCTTC
CASSETSGSWEQFF
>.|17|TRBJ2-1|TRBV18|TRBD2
TGTGCCAGCTCAACGATGGCCGGGACTAGCGGGACCCTGAAGCAGTTCTTC
CASSTMAGTSGTLKQFF
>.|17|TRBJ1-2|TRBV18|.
TGTGCCAGCTCACCACCTCCCAGGGAACTATTTGGCTATGGCTACACCTTC
CASSPPPRELFGYGYTF
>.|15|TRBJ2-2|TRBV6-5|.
TGTGCCAGCAGATACTCCAGTTCGAACACCGGGGAGCTGTTTTTT
CASRYSSSNTGELFF
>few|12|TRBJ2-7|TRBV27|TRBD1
TGTGCCAGCTCCACAGGGGACTACGAGCAGTACTTC
CASSTGDYEQYF
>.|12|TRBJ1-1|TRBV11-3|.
TGTGCCAGCAGCTCCGGTGAGAGAAAAGCTTTCTTT
CASSSGERKAFF
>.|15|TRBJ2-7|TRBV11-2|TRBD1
TGTGCCAGCAGCATCGCACAGGGGGCGGGACACGAGCAGTACTTC
CASSIAQGAGHEQYF
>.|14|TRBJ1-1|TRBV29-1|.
TGCAGCGCCCGCACCCAGGTCGGGAGGCCTGAAGCTTTCTTT
CSARTQVGRPEAFF
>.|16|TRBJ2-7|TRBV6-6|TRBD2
TGTGCCAGCAGTTACCTAGGACTAGCGGAATCCTACGAGCAGTACTTC
CASSYLGLAESYEQYF
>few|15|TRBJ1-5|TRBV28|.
TGTGCCAGCAATCCAGGGGACTATAGCAATCAGCCCCAGCATTTT
CASNPGDYSNQPQHF
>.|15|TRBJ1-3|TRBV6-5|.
TGTGCCAGCAGTTACGGGTACAGGGCTGGAAACACCATATATTTT
CASSYGYRAGNTIYF
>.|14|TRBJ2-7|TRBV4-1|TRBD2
TGCGCCAGCAGCCAAGCGGGAGGGATGGCCGAGCAGTACTTC
CASSQAGGMAEQYF
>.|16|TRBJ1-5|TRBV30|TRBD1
TGTGCCTGGAGTGTAGGGACAGGGGAGAGCAATCAGCCCCAGCATTTT
CAWSVGTGESNQPQHF
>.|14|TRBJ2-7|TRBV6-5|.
TGTGCCAGCAGCCGTATCGGTGGTTCCTACGAGCAGTACTTC
CASSRIGGSYEQYF
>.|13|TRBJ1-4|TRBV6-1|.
TGTGCCAGCAGGGCTGGTCCCTCCGAAAAACTGTTTTTT
CASRAGPSEKLFF
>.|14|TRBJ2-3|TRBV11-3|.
TGTGCCAGCAGTTCCCTAGGAAGCACAGATACGCAGTATTTT
CASSSLGSTDTQYF
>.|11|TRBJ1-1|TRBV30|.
TGTGCCCTGGAGGGGTACACTGAAGCTTTCTTT
CALEGYTEAFF
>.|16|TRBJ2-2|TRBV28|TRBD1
TGTGCCAGCAGCGGGGTTCGGGACAGGGTCACCGGGGAGCTGTTTTTT
CASSGVRDRVTGELFF
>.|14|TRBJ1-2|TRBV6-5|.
TGTGCCAGCACTACAGCGGGGGCCAAGGGTGGCTACACCTTC
CASTTAGAKGGYTF
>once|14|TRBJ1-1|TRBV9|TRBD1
TGTGCCAGCAGCTATAGACAGGGGGCAGCTGAAGCTTTCTTT
CASSYRQGAAEAFF
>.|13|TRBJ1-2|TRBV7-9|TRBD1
TGTGCCAGCAGCCCAAACAGGGGACGTGGCTACACCTTC
CASSPNRGRGYTF
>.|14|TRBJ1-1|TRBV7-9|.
TGTGCCAGCATTCCAAACAGGGAGTACACTGAAGCTTTCTTT
CASIPNREYTEAFF
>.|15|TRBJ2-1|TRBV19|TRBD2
TGTGCCAGTAGCATGGGACTAGAATCCTACAATGAGCAGTTCTTC
CASSMGLESYNEQFF
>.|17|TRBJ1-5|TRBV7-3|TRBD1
TGTGCCAGCAGCTTGCCTCTGGGACAGGGGCGGACTCAGCCCCAGCATTTT
CASSLPLGQGRTQPQHF
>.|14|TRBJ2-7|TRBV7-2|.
TGTGCCAGCAGCGACGCGGGACCGGTCTACGAGCAGTACTTC
CASSDAGPVYEQYF
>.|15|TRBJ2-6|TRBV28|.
TGTGCCAGCAGTTCGCCCAGGGCTGGGGCCAACGTCCTGACTTTC
CASSSPRAGANVLTF
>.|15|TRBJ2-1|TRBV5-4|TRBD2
TGTGCCAGCAGCTTGGGGACTAGCGGGAGGCTTGAGCAGTTCTTC
CASSLGTSGRLEQFF
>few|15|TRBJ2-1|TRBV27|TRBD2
TGTGCCAGCAGTTTAGGGCTAGCGGGTTCTAATGAGCAGTTCTTC
CASSLGLAGSNEQFF
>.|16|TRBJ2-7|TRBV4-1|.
TGCGCCAGCAGCCAAGAGGGGGCGGGAGTTTCCTACGAGCAGTACTTC
CASSQEGAGVSYEQYF
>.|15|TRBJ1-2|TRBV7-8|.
TGTGCCAGCAGCTTAGCGGGGAGCGGAAACTATGGCTACACCTTC
CASSLAGSGNYGYTF
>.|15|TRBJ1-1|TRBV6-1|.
TGTGCCAGCAGTAGACAGTACAGTGTAAACACTGAAGCTTTCTTT
CASSRQYSVNTEAFF
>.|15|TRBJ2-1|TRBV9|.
TGTGCCAGCAGCGTAGACGGGAACGCCTACAATGAGCAGTTCTTC
CASSVDGNAYNEQFF
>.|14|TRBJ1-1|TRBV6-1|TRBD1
TGTGCCAGCAGTAGGGACAGTCCGGGGACTGAAGCTTTCTTT
CASSRDSPGTEAFF
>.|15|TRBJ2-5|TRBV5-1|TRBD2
TGCGCCAGCAGCTTGGGGCTAGCGGTTCAAGAGACCCAGTACTTC
CASSLGLAVQETQYF
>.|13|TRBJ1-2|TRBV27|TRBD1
TGTGCCAGCAGTAAGACAGGGTTGAGTGGCTACACCTTC
CASSKTGLSGYTF
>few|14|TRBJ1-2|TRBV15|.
TGTGCCACCAGCCGGCCCAGGCCCGACTATGGCTACACCTTC
CATSRPRPDYGYTF
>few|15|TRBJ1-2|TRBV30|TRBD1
TGTGCCTGGAGTAAGGGGACAGGGGTTAACTATGGCTACACCTTC
CAWSKGTGVNYGYTF
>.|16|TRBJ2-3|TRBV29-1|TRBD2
TGCAACGTGGTAGGGCTAGCGGGAATCGGCACAGATACGCAGTATTTT
CNVVGLAGIGTDTQYF
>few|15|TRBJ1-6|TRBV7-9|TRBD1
TGTGCCAGCAGCTCCGGACAGGGAGCTGATTCACCCCTCCACTTT
CASSSGQGADSPLHF
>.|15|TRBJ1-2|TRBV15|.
TGTGCCACCAGCAGAGATCAGGTTCCCAACTATGGCTACACCTTC
CATSRDQVPNYGYTF
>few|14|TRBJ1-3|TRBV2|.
TGTGCCAGCGTCCCTCAGTCCTCTGGAAACACCATATATTTT
CASVPQSSGNTIYF
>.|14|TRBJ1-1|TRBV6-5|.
TGTGCCAGCAGTTACCTCCGGGACTCCAGTGAAGCTTTCTTT
CASSYLRDSSEAFF
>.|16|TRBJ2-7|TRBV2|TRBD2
TGTGCCAGCAGTGGTTCCGAGGCGGGAGAGCCCTACGAGCAGTACTTC
CASSGSEAGEPYEQYF
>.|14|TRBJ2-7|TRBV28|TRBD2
TGTGCCAGCAGTTCGGCGGGAGGTCCCTACGAGCAGTACTTC
CASSSAGGPYEQYF
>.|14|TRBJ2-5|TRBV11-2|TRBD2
TGTGCCAGCAGCTTAGGACTAGCGGAAGAGACCCAGTACTTC
CASSLGLAEETQYF